The T cell receptor (beta chain) described here comes from a study of T cells in Graves' hyperthyroidism and ophthalmopathy. Study outcomes and limitations: Also found in blood were most expanded thyroid clonotypes above 0.001. From stable hyperthyroidism, ophthalmopathy was set apart by a 13 V-J model.

Newly diagnosed hyperthyroidism patients aged 18 to 65 years had disease lasting under 2 months. The authors took PBMCs from 10 ml fresh peripheral blood. On this clonotype: Its antigen is unknown.

This CDR3 spans 15 amino acids. Germline V gene sequence: CDR1 KGHSH, CDR2 LQKENI. Trimming at V came to 3 bases and at J to 6 bases, leaving 8 bases not matched to a gene. Regions amplified from RNA transcripts were the TCR beta CDR3 regions. A set of HTBI primers served as the primers for a first-round RT-PCR of the TCR CDR3. TCRdb processed the multiplex PCR reads anew with MiXCR; each CDR3 protein has one entry. Of under 300,000 distinct CDR3 sequences listed, roughly 15% are singletons. The source of this sequence is a woman in her 40s with Graves' hyperthyroidism. The chain recombines TRBV18 with TRBJ2-1; TRBD2 matches at 7 bases. The material sequenced was blood. The CDR3 DNA is TGTGCCAGCTCACCCGCTTTGGGAGGGTTCAATGAGCAGTTCTTC. Translated: CASSPALGGFNEQFF.